This T cell receptor beta chain was documented in a study of post-analysis software for immune sequencing data. Background on the study: The study covered relapsing-remitting, secondary progressive and progressive-relapsing courses of multiple sclerosis.

Concerning this clonotype: The target antigen is unknown.

Study-wide points: About five TRBV segments occurring more often in patients than controls included TRBV5-6, TRBV5-1 and TRBV20-1. Normalized Chao1 diversity was significantly reduced in patients versus controls. Batch-mates among the samples co-clustered strongly by F measure.

The TCR beta cDNA libraries contained unique molecular identifiers. TCRdb processed the PCR reads anew with MiXCR; each CDR3 protein has one entry. The data contain 150,000 to 200,000 distinct CDR3 sequences, 35% to 40% of them singletons. The junction had 12 bases not matched to a gene; V was cut back by 8 bases and J by 3 bases. Per the germline V gene, CDR1 is SGHVS and CDR2 is FNYEAQ. CDR3 length: 15 residues. The V call is TRBV7-6, the J call TRBJ2-7; 8 bases align to TRBD2. The specimen was blood, collected after autologous hematopoietic stem cell transplantation. This TCR was recovered from a girl aged 10 to 17 with multiple sclerosis. The CDR3 DNA follows: TGTGCCAGCTCCCCGGGGCGGGAGGACCTCTACGAGCAGTACTTC. Protein: CASSPGREDLYEQYF.